This entry lists 4 T cell receptor beta chains sequenced from one sample in a study of human T cells and chemical hapten exposure. TCRdb itself ran the RACE reads through MiXCR, one entry per CDR3 protein. This table holds about 80,000 distinct CDR3 sequences, about 14% found once. Described time point: pre-sensitization, week 0. Specified treatment: therapeutic diphenylcyclopropenone sensitization with weekly scalp DPC. Source: whole blood, taken in connection with sensitization to the hapten diphenylcyclopropenone (DPC). These receptors were collected from a woman aged 50 to 60 with alopecia areata. Some clones in this sample may be carry-over from other donors' samples.

V gene TRBV28 combines with J gene TRBJ2-7, with D perhaps matching TRBD1 (7 bases). Looked up from germline, CDR1 is MDHEN and CDR2 is SYDVKM. The CDR3 is 16 amino acids. The V end was cut by 6 bases, the J end by 6 bases, with 24 bases between. In DNA form, the CDR3 reads TGTGCCAGCAGCCCGCTGGCAGGGGGGCGCAGGGTCGAGCAGTACTTC. Its translation: CASSPLAGGRRVEQYF.

This clonotype was counted between two and nine times. The chain combines TRBV9 with TRBJ2-7; 7 nucleotides line up with TRBD1. Germline lookup yields CDR1 SGDLS and CDR2 YYNGEE. The CDR3 is 17 residues long. With 4 bases clipped from V and 5 bases from J, the junction kept 18 bases outside the gene matches. The CDR3 nucleotides are TGTGCCAGCAGCTCGACGGCTCGACAGGGACCCTTTAACGAGCAGTACTTC. This codes for CASSSTARQGPFNEQYF.

This clonotype appeared a few times. This chain connects TRBV10-2 to TRBJ1-6; no reliable D call. With 6 bases removed from V and 9 bases from J, the gap between germline ends came to 12 bases. This CDR3 is 13 amino acids long. The germline gives CDR1 WSHSY, CDR2 SAAADI. The CDR3 DNA reads as TGCGCCAGCAGGGCGGAGCCCCTTTCACCCCTCCACTTT. Protein: CASRAEPLSPLHF.

V usage is TRBV18 and J usage is TRBJ2-7; TRBD1 is a possible D gene (6 bases). Deletions cut 1 base from V and 6 bases from J, with 16 bases between. The CDR3 has 15 amino acids. The germline V gene encodes CDR1 KGHSH and CDR2 LQKENI. CDR3: CASSPRSAGDGEQYF. The CDR3 coding sequence is TGTGCCAGCTCACCACGTTCGGCAGGGGACGGCGAGCAGTACTTC.